A selection of T cell receptor beta chains follows, all from one sample in a study of identical twins. Each CDR3 protein gets one entry after TCRdb re-called the 5' RACE reads with MiXCR. The data hold 470,000 or so distinct CDR3 sequences, with more than 20% observed a single time. The sample was also linked to a second study, of T cells expressing NK-cell markers.

Material for sequencing was CD4+ T cells sorted from blood. The receptors derive from a woman between 18 and 29 years old in good health. The CDR3 runs from the conserved cysteine through the conserved F or W. Where a row states a size, it is once, few, many or the class of an expanded clone; other rows omit it.

TRBJ2-1	TRBV18	NA	CASSPFVGSRYNEQFF
TRBJ2-7	TRBV29-1	few	CSAYERSYEQYF
TRBJ2-3	TRBV7-2	few	CASSFGSALRTDTQYF
TRBJ2-1	TRBV11-2	few	CASSRGRESSYNEQFF
TRBJ1-5	TRBV12-3/TRBV12-4	few	CASSFRWLNQPQHF
TRBJ1-1	TRBV7-9	NA	CASSVTKAFF
TRBJ2-3	TRBV7-9	NA	CAGQEGRIADTQYF
TRBJ2-1	TRBV7-9	NA	CASSGTLGLASYNEQFF
TRBJ2-1	TRBV5-5	NA	CASSSTGGSAFPYNEQFF
TRBJ2-1	TRBV3-1	few	CASSPSGSQYNEQFF
TRBJ2-1	TRBV11-1	NA	CASSRRLAVWGSSYNEQFF
TRBJ1-6	TRBV25-1	NA	CASSAAKSSYNSPLHF
TRBJ1-5	TRBV4-3	NA	CASSQGVAGTQPQHF
TRBJ2-7	TRBV12-3/TRBV12-4	many	CASSSGGSYEQYF
TRBJ1-2	TRBV7-2	few	CASSRDRFKGKLHF
TRBJ1-1	TRBV5-1	NA	CASHKETGDLGTEAFF
TRBJ1-2	TRBV5-1	NA	CASSEVIQGGYTF
TRBJ2-7	TRBV10-3	NA	CAISAQPGTYEQYF
TRBJ2-3	TRBV5-1	NA	CASRDRGTSSTDTQYF
TRBJ2-5	TRBV5-1	NA	CASSLTGPLETQYF
TRBJ2-3	TRBV4-3	few	CASSQAPTADTQYF
TRBJ2-7	TRBV29-1	once	CSVVGVGGRSSYEQYF
TRBJ1-1	TRBV21-1	NA	CASSKRIPDRPEGNTEAFF
TRBJ2-5	TRBV5-1	few	CASSSQMTSGRAETQYF
TRBJ1-2	TRBV4-3	few	CASSQEGGHSYGYTF
TRBJ2-1	TRBV7-9	NA	CASFGGGNEQFF
TRBJ1-6	TRBV5-1	few	CASSLGTNSPLHF
TRBJ2-7	TRBV6-1	NA	CASKETGSHEQYF
TRBJ1-5	TRBV20-1	NA	CSARAYSGQPQHF
TRBJ2-5	TRBV9	NA	CASSIRDSGSQYF
TRBJ2-5	TRBV7-8	NA	CASSLGLAGGRLGGETQYF
TRBJ2-1	TRBV29-1	few	CSTPGAGAPYNEQFF
TRBJ1-4	TRBV10-1	many	CASQDPNEKLFF
TRBJ2-7	TRBV20-1	NA	CSATLRDRYEQYF
TRBJ2-3	TRBV20-1	few	CSARSGLRDTQYF
TRBJ2-7	TRBV7-8	NA	CASSPGTSTYEQYF
TRBJ2-2	TRBV11-1	NA	CASSLEVTRTGELFF
TRBJ1-5	TRBV5-1	NA	CASSVEGRQPQHF
TRBJ2-2	TRBV12-3/TRBV12-4	few	CASSLQGPGELFF
TRBJ2-1	TRBV24-1	many	CATSDPGQGSEQFF